These 10 T cell receptor beta chains were sequenced from one sample in a study of shared clonotypes between healthy human individuals (dated by TCRdb to about 2020). Library preparation was by the immunoSEQ multiplex PCR assay. Not all clones reach the TCRdb copy of this immuneACCESS table, which keeps in-frame sequences only. Checked studies attribute under half of the gap to unresolved V genes and leave the rest unexplained. This sample comprises a few hundred thousand clones, nearly 97% of them detected only once. 0.085% to 0.11% of the sample is held by the ten biggest clonotypes. For the CD8 naive samples, CD45RO-negative cells were positively selected for CCR7, yielding a CD45RA+CCR7+ population from which TemRA cells were excluded. The specimen sequenced was naive CD8+ T cells sorted from blood. The cell subset or site label of this sample denotes: CD45RA+CCR7+. The origin of the receptors is a young woman in good health.

The V gene is TRBV2, the J gene TRBJ1-5; 8 bases match TRBD1. J lost 6 bases, V lost 1 base, and 5 bases had no gene match. Germline V gene sequence: CDR1 SNHLY, CDR2 FYNNEI. The CDR3 is 15 residues long. The DNA for the CDR3 is TGTGCCAGCAGTGAAGGGACAGGGTATCTTCAGCCCCAGCATTTT. Translated: CASSEGTGYLQPQHF.

The chain has TRBV6-1 and TRBJ2-6, with 10 bases matching TRBD2. Unmatched junction bases numbered 7, after V lost 3 bases and J lost 2 bases. CDR1 MNHNS and CDR2 SASEGT come from the germline V gene. The CDR3 runs to 18 residues. CDR3 nucleotide sequence: TGTGCCAGCAGTGATAGGAGCGGGAGGGCCACTGGGGCCAACGTCCTGACTTTC. Encoded protein: CASSDRSGRATGANVLTF.

This rearrangement joins TRBV11-2 to TRBJ2-2, with D hard to call. Germline assignment: CDR1 SGHAT and CDR2 FQNNGV. The V end lost 3 bases, the J end lost 3 bases, and 2 bases lay between the germline ends. The CDR3 runs to 12 residues. The DNA for the CDR3 is TGTGCCAGCAGCTTGTACACCGGGGAGCTGTTTTTT. Encoded protein: CASSLYTGELFF.

The V gene is TRBV9, the J gene TRBJ2-2; possibly TRBD1 for D (5 bases). The germline gives CDR1 SGDLS, CDR2 YYNGEE. The germline V and J ends were trimmed by 4 bases and 4 bases, with 11 bases remaining between them. The CDR3 covers 14 residues. The CDR3 sequence: CASSTDRTTGELFF. The CDR3 DNA is TGTGCCAGCAGCACTGACAGAACCACCGGGGAGCTGTTTTTT.

This clone is a singleton in its sample. The chain recombines TRBV2 with TRBJ2-1; 8 bases map to TRBD2. The CDR3 extends over 14 amino acids. Trimming took 4 bases from V and 9 from J; bases not matched to a gene: 8. Germline assignment: CDR1 SNHLY and CDR2 FYNNEI. CDR3 in amino acids: CASSGGSGKVEQFF. The CDR3 DNA follows: TGTGCCAGCAGTGGCGGTAGCGGGAAGGTTGAGCAGTTCTTC.

The chain uses TRBV6-5 and TRBJ2-1; TRBD1 or TRBD2 may be the D gene (6 bases each). CDR1 is MNHEY and CDR2 is SVGAGI in the germline V gene. V was shortened by 7 bases and J by 9 bases, with 22 bases between the two germline ends. The CDR3 spans 15 residues. In DNA form, the CDR3 reads TGTGCCAGCAATCCCCTTTGGGGGGCGCATCGTGAGCAGTTCTTC. It specifies CASNPLWGAHREQFF.

The chain is built from TRBV5-1 and TRBJ1-1; no definite D call. V dropped 0 bases and J dropped 5 bases, with 17 bases sitting between them. This CDR3 region has 16 residues. Per germline, CDR1 SGHRS and CDR2 YFSETQ. In DNA, the CDR3 is TGCGCCAGCAGCTTGGAAAGCAGACTGGAGACAACTGAAGCTTTCTTT. It encodes CASSLESRLETTEAFF.

The V and J genes are TRBV2 and TRBJ2-3; perhaps TRBD1 as D (5 bases). V lost 4 bases and J lost 8, with 28 bases in between. The CDR3 runs 18 residues. CDR1 and CDR2 from the germline V gene are SNHLY and FYNNEI. CDR3 sequence (DNA): TGTGCCAGCAGTGGGACACAAACTGATAGGGGTCGTTTACGTACGCAGTATTTT. This codes for CASSGTQTDRGRLRTQYF.

The rearrangement links TRBV28 to TRBJ1-1; D gene ambiguous. Trimming shortened V by 5 bases and J by 6 bases, and 13 bases separated the two germline ends. This CDR3 comprises 13 residues. Germline values: CDR1 MDHEN, CDR2 SYDVKM. CDR3 bases: TGTGCCAGCAGTCCCGGCCAGAAATCTGAAGCTTTCTTT. This gives the protein CASSPGQKSEAFF.

The V call is TRBV10-3, the J call TRBJ2-2; 8 bases line up with TRBD1. The trim removed 6 bases at V and 6 bases at J, leaving 12 bases unmatched. The CDR3 spans 16 residues. Germline values: CDR1 ENHRY, CDR2 SYGVKD. The chain's CDR3 is CAISSTGTGGSGELFF. The CDR3 nucleotides are TGTGCCATCAGCTCGACCGGGACAGGCGGGTCCGGGGAGCTGTTTTTT.